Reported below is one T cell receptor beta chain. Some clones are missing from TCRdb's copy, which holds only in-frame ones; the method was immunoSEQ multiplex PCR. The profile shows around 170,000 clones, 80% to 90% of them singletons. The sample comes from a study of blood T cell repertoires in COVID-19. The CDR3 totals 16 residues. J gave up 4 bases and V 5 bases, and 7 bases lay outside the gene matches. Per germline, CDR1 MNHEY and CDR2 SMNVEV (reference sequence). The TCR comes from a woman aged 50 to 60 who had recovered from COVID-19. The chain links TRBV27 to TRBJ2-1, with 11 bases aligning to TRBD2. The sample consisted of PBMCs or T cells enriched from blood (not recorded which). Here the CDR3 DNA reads TGTGCCAGCAGTGCCTCCGGGACTAGCGGATACAATGAGCAGTTCTTC. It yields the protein CASSASGTSGYNEQFF.